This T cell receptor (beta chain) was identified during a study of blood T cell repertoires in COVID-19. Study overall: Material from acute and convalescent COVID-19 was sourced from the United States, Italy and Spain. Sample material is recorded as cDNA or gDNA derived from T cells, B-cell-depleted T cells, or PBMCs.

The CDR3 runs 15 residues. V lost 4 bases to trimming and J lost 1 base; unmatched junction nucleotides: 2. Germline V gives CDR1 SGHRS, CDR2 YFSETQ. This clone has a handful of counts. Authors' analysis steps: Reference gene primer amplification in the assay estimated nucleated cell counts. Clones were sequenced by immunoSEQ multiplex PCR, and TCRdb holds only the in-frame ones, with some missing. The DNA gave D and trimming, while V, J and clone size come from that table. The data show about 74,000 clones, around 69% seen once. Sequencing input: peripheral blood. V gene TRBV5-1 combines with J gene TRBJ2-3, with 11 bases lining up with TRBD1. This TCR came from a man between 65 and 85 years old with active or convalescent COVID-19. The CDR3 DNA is TGCGCCAGCAGCGGGGGACAGGGGGGCACAGATACGCAGTATTTT. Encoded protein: CASSGGQGGTDTQYF.